The clone carrying this T cell receptor beta chain appeared many times. The CDR3 spans 14 residues. V lost 5 bases to trimming and J lost 0 bases; unmatched junction nucleotides: 0. Germline assignment: CDR1 LNHDA and CDR2 SQIVND (reference sequence). Participant age was about 18 to 89 years, and participants resided in 24 US areas. Participant-reported clinical history was the basis for cohort assignment. Authors' data handling: Quantification of nucleated cells was approximated via reference gene primer amplification. Clones were read by immunoSEQ multiplex PCR, and TCRdb kept only the in-frame ones, dropping some. V and J calls and clone size follow that table, whereas D and trimming were derived from the DNA. Among 130,000 to 150,000 clones, 88% were seen once, and the ten largest hold 1.2%. This record comes from a study of blood T cell repertoires in COVID-19. On the study more broadly: Acute-phase and convalescent COVID-19 samples originated in the United States, Italy and Spain.

V is TRBV19 and J is TRBJ2-2, with 7 bases lining up with TRBD1. Sequencing used PBMCs or T cells enriched from blood (not recorded which). The TCR was taken from a woman in her thirties with acute COVID-19. The chain's CDR3 is CASSGTANTGELFF. The CDR3 DNA is TGTGCCAGTAGTGGGACAGCGAACACCGGGGAGCTGTTTTTT.